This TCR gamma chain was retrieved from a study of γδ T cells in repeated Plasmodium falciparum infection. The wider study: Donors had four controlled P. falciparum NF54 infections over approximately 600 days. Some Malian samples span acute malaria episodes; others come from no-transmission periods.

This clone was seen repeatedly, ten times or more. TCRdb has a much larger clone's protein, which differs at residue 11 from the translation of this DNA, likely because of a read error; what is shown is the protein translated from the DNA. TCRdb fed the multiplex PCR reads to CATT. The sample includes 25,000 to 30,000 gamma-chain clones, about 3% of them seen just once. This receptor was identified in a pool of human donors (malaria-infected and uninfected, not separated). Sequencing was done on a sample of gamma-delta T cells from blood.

The CDR3 bases are TGTGCCACCTGGGTACTATATTATTATAAGGAACTCTTT. Residues: CATWVLYYYKELF. The V gene is given as TRGV4, and no J gene call is available. The CDR3 extends over 13 amino acids. Germline V gene data show CDR1 as EGSTGY and CDR2 as YDSYTSSV.